These 25 T cell receptor beta chains were sequenced from one sample in a study of shared clonotypes between healthy human individuals. TCRdb's copy holds only in-frame clones and misses some; the assay was immunoSEQ multiplex PCR. The sample has approximately 1,500,000 clones, 98% seen once. Sequencing was done on a sample of naive CD4+ T cells sorted from blood. The subset here: CD45RA+ positively selected. Receptor source: a man in his thirties or forties in good health.

The chain uses TRBV5-1 and TRBJ2-5, with D maybe TRBD2 (6 bases). Germline CDR1 SGHRS, CDR2 YFSETQ. The CDR3 loop spans 14 amino acids. Trimming stripped 6 bases from V and 3 bases from J, with 15 bases between. CDR3 sequence: CASTRTKGKETQYF. The CDR3 DNA follows: TGCGCCAGCACACGGACTAAGGGAAAAGAGACCCAGTACTTC.

This clone was seen just once. This chain connects TRBV7-9 to TRBJ2-1; TRBD2 might be the D (6 bases). The CDR3 has 12 residues. Germline-derived CDR1 and CDR2 are SEHNR and FQNEAQ (reference sequence). V was cut by 2 bases and J by 8 bases, with 7 bases left in between. CDR3 sequence: CASSLRRDEQFF. For the CDR3, the DNA is TGTGCCAGCAGCTTAAGGAGGGATGAGCAGTTCTTC.

This chain connects TRBV6-1 to TRBJ1-5; perhaps TRBD1 as D (6 bases). The CDR3 extends over 14 amino acids. The germline V gene encodes CDR1 MNHNS and CDR2 SASEGT. The V gene lost 1 base and the J gene lost 5 bases, with 9 bases spanning the gap. CDR3 protein: CASSEVQGYQPQHF. The DNA for the CDR3 is TGTGCCAGCAGTGAAGTTCAGGGGTATCAGCCCCAGCATTTT.

V and J are TRBV11-2 and TRBJ2-7; 14 nucleotides align to TRBD2. The CDR3 has 15 amino acids. V lost 2 bases and J lost 8; bases outside the gene matches: 5. The germline CDR1 and CDR2 sequences are SGHAT and FQNNGV. CDR3 region: CASSLFGTSGSQQYF. In DNA form, the CDR3 reads TGTGCCAGCAGCTTATTCGGGACTAGCGGGAGCCAGCAGTACTTC.

The chain carries TRBV28 and TRBJ1-4; tentative D call: TRBD1 (6 bases). This CDR3 comprises 14 residues. The V gene's germline CDR1 is MDHEN and CDR2 SYDVKM. V was trimmed by 6 bases and J by 8 bases, leaving 16 bases between them. CDR3 DNA sequence: TGTGCCAGCAGCCCCCCGGGGGCACGAGAAAAACTGTTTTTT. Its protein is CASSPPGAREKLFF.

This clone appeared a single time. This chain joins TRBV2 and TRBJ2-5; D is possibly TRBD2 (5 bases). CDR1 is SNHLY and CDR2 is FYNNEI in the germline V gene. The CDR3 is made up of 14 amino acids. V was cut by 8 bases and J by 5 bases, with 18 bases left in between. CDR3 protein: CASLEVRGGETQYF. The DNA for the CDR3 is TGTGCCAGCCTAGAAGTTCGGGGTGGCGAGACCCAGTACTTC.

The chain is built from TRBV20-1 and TRBJ1-1, with TRBD1 matching over 7 bases. CDR1 is DFQATT, CDR2 SNEGSKA, per germline (reference sequence). CDR3 length: 11 amino acids. V gave up 6 bases and J gave up 11 bases; unmatched junction bases: 9. For the CDR3, the DNA is TGCAGTGCCCCGGACAGGCTCCGGGCTTTCTTT. It translates to CSAPDRLRAFF.

This chain joins TRBV28 and TRBJ1-2, with D unclear. Trimming removed 3 bases from V and 2 bases from J, with 7 bases in between. The germline V gene has CDR1 MDHEN and CDR2 SYDVKM. The CDR3 is 13 amino acids. The CDR3, as DNA: TGTGCCAGCAGTTTTGTACCGAACTATGGCTACACCTTC. This gives the protein CASSFVPNYGYTF.

The chain links TRBV18 to TRBJ1-3; no reliable D call. V dropped 6 bases and J dropped 8 bases, with 8 bases sitting between them. This CDR3 has 11 amino acids. The germline V gene has CDR1 KGHSH and CDR2 LQKENI. In nucleotides, the CDR3 is TGTGCCAGCTCCCCCGGAGACACCATATATTTT. Protein: CASSPGDTIYF.

The rearrangement uses TRBV27 and TRBJ2-1, with a tentative D call TRBD1 (6 bases). The CDR3 totals 14 residues. Trimming removed 3 bases at V and 7 bases at J, with 13 bases between. Looked up from germline, CDR1 is MNHEY and CDR2 is SMNVEV (reference sequence). CDR3 in amino acids: CASSLVQGRNEQFF. The CDR3 region has the DNA TGTGCCAGCAGTTTGGTACAGGGCCGGAATGAGCAGTTCTTC.

The J gene is TRBJ2-1, the V gene TRBV5-4; a possible D gene is TRBD2 (6 bases). CDR1 and CDR2 from the germline V gene are SGHNT and YYREEE (reference sequence). The V gene lost 2 bases and the J gene lost 12 bases, with 18 bases spanning the gap. The CDR3 runs 14 residues. In DNA form, the CDR3 reads TGTGCCAGCAGCTTCACTAGCTATGAGGCCCCGCAGTTCTTC. Translation gives CASSFTSYEAPQFF.

This clone was picked up one time. The chain links TRBV9 to TRBJ1-1, with TRBD1 matching over 7 bases. The germline V gene has CDR1 SGDLS and CDR2 YYNGEE. The CDR3 consists of 14 residues. J lost 1 base, V lost 4 bases, and 4 bases had no gene match. CDR3 protein: CASSFRQGNTEAFF. The DNA of the CDR3 is TGTGCCAGCAGCTTCCGACAGGGGAACACTGAAGCTTTCTTT.

The gene calls are TRBV25-1 and TRBJ1-2; D is unclear. Germline values: CDR1 MGHDK, CDR2 SYGVNS. The CDR3 runs 14 residues. V was clipped by 2 bases and J by 5 bases, with 12 bases between them. CDR3 DNA sequence: TGTGCCAGCAGTGAACTCGGGTTGCTGTATGGCTACACCTTC. Protein: CASSELGLLYGYTF.

The DNA of the CDR3 is TGTGCAACCCGGGACAGGCCGTACTCCTACGAGCAGTACTTC. This encodes CATRDRPYSYEQYF. This chain joins TRBV27 and TRBJ2-7; 8 nucleotides match TRBD1. CDR3 length: 14 residues. The germline gives CDR1 MNHEY, CDR2 SMNVEV (reference sequence).

The chain employs TRBV2 and TRBJ1-3; D call uncertain. Germline V gene data show CDR1 as SNHLY and CDR2 as FYNNEI. CDR3 length: 15 amino acids. The V end lost 6 bases, the J end lost 0 bases, and 12 bases lay between the germline ends. CDR3 in DNA: TGTGCCAGCAGCAAAGAGGAGATCTCTGGAAACACCATATATTTT. Residues: CASSKEEISGNTIYF.

The chain links TRBV5-1 to TRBJ2-2, with 9 positions matching TRBD2. This CDR3 has 16 amino acids. Unmatched junction bases numbered 6, after V lost 2 bases and J lost 4 bases. Germline V lookup: CDR1 SGHRS, CDR2 YFSETQ. CDR3 bases: TGCGCCAGCAGCTTCCGGGGACTAGCTCTCACCGGGGAGCTGTTTTTT. Protein: CASSFRGLALTGELFF.

The sample holds one count of this clone. The chain recombines TRBV9 with TRBJ2-1; 13 bases agree with TRBD2. CDR1 is SGDLS, CDR2 YYNGEE, per germline. Trimming cost V 4 bases and J 7 bases; bases outside gene matches: 11. This CDR3 contains 17 residues. The CDR3 protein is CASSPTWTSGSSNEQFF. DNA of the CDR3: TGTGCCAGCAGCCCAACATGGACTAGCGGGAGTTCGAATGAGCAGTTCTTC. Full variable domain (remainder filled in from reference TRBV9 and TRBJ2-1): DSGVTQTPKHLITATGQRVTLRCSPRSGDLSVYWYQQSLDQGLQFLIQYYNGEERAKGNILERFSAQQFPDLHSELNLSSLELGDSALYFCASSPTWTSGSSNEQFFGPGTRLTVL.

This sequence joins TRBV15 and TRBJ2-1; D is uncertain. With 1 base removed from V and 8 bases from J, the gap between germline ends came to 12 bases. The CDR3 loop spans 14 amino acids. Germline CDR1 LNHNV, CDR2 YYDKDF (reference sequence). CDR3 sequence reads: CATSRVPFTHEQFF. CDR3 in DNA: TGTGCCACCAGCAGAGTTCCCTTTACCCATGAGCAGTTCTTC.

The V and J genes are TRBV2 and TRBJ2-7; tentatively, D is TRBD1 or TRBD2 (6 bases each). Deletions cut 0 bases from V and 3 bases from J, with 18 bases between. The CDR3 is 17 residues long. Germline V CDR1 and CDR2: SNHLY, FYNNEI. CDR3 residues: CASSEAYPGAPLYEQYF. The CDR3 coding sequence is TGTGCCAGCAGTGAAGCATATCCGGGGGCGCCCCTCTACGAGCAGTACTTC. The complete variable domain, with remaining parts taken from reference TRBV2 and TRBJ2-7, reads EPEVTQTPSHQVTQMGQEVILRCVPISNHLYFYWYRQILGQKVEFLVSFYNNEISEKSEIFDDQFSVERPDGSNFTLKIRSTKLEDSAMYFCASSEAYPGAPLYEQYFGPGTRLTVT.

V usage is TRBV18 and J usage is TRBJ2-1; the match to TRBD2 covers 7 bases. The CDR3 covers 16 residues. Germline trimming cut 1 base from V and 5 bases from J; bases unmatched to any gene: 8. Germline V gives CDR1 KGHSH, CDR2 LQKENI. The CDR3 DNA reads as TGTGCCAGCTCACCACTGGGCGGGAGTAAGAACAATGAGCAGTTCTTC. Its translation is CASSPLGGSKNNEQFF.

The gene calls are TRBV5-8 and TRBJ2-2, with 9 bases identical to TRBD1. Trimming removed 4 bases from V and 0 bases from J; junction bases left unmatched: 4. This CDR3 is built from 16 residues. Germline V gives CDR1 SGHTS, CDR2 YDEGEE. The CDR3 region has the DNA TGTGCCAGCAGCCCGGACAGGGGAACGAACACCGGGGAGCTGTTTTTT. Translating gives CASSPDRGTNTGELFF.

J is TRBJ1-1 and V is TRBV29-1; 9 bases are shared with TRBD1. With 6 bases clipped from V and 3 bases from J, the junction kept 5 bases outside the gene matches. The CDR3 is made up of 13 amino acids. Germline V lookup: CDR1 SQVTM, CDR2 ANQGSEA. CDR3 sequence (DNA): TGCAGCGTAGGGACAGGGTTGGACACTGAAGCTTTCTTT. Its protein product is CSVGTGLDTEAFF.

J is TRBJ2-5 and V is TRBV9; D may correspond to TRBD1 or TRBD2 (6 bases each). The CDR3 totals 16 residues. Germline V lookup: CDR1 SGDLS, CDR2 YYNGEE. V was pared by 3 bases and J by 2 bases, with 17 bases between. CDR3 amino acids: CASSEGGLYRQETQYF. The CDR3 DNA reads as TGTGCCAGCAGCGAGGGGGGACTGTACAGACAAGAGACCCAGTACTTC. Full variable domain (remainder filled in from reference TRBV9 and TRBJ2-5): DSGVTQTPKHLITATGQRVTLRCSPRSGDLSVYWYQQSLDQGLQFLIQYYNGEERAKGNILERFSAQQFPDLHSELNLSSLELGDSALYFCASSEGGLYRQETQYFGPGTRLLVL.

V and J are TRBV5-1 and TRBJ2-6; D is ambiguous. This CDR3 spans 17 amino acids. Germline V gene sequence: CDR1 SGHRS, CDR2 YFSETQ. Trimming took 2 bases from V and 0 from J, leaving 12 bases between them. The CDR3: CASSFGIRPSGANVLTF. The CDR3 nucleotides are TGCGCCAGCAGCTTTGGGATTAGACCCTCTGGGGCCAACGTCCTGACTTTC. Full variable domain (remainder filled in from reference TRBV5-1 and TRBJ2-6): KAGVTQTPRYLIKTRGQQVTLSCSPISGHRSVSWYQQTPGQGLQFLFEYFSETQRNKGNFPGRFSGRQFSNSRSEMNVSTLELGDSALYLCASSFGIRPSGANVLTFGAGSRLTVL.

The chain uses TRBV19 and TRBJ2-7; TRBD2 might be the D (5 bases). Per germline, CDR1 LNHDA and CDR2 SQIVND (reference sequence). This CDR3 has 14 amino acids. V lost 4 bases to trimming and J lost 4 bases, with 14 bases between them. The CDR3, as DNA: TGTGCCAGTAGTACAGTACTAGGGCCTTACGAGCAGTACTTC. Translated, it gives CASSTVLGPYEQYF.